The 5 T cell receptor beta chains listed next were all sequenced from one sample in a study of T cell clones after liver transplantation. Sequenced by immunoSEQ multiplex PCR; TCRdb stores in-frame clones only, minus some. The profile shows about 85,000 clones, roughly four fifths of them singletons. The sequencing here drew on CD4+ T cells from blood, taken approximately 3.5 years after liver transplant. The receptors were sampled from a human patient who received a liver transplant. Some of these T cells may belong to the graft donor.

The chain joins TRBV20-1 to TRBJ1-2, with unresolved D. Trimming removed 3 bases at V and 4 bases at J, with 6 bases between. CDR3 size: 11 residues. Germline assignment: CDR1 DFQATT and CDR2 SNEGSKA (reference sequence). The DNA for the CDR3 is TGCAGTGCTAGCCCAGTCTATGGCTACACCTTC. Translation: CSASPVYGYTF.

The CDR3 loop reads CASSRGQPPAEAFF. The DNA of the CDR3 is TGTGCCAGTAGTAGGGGACAGCCTCCTGCCGAAGCTTTCTTT. V usage is TRBV19 and J usage is TRBJ1-1; 7 bases align to TRBD1. Germline V gene sequence: CDR1 LNHDA, CDR2 SQIVND (reference sequence). Losses at the gene ends were 4 bases for V and 8 bases for J; bases not matched to a gene: 10. The length of the CDR3 is 14 residues. Variable domain in full (rest from reference TRBV19 and TRBJ1-1): DGGITQSPKYLFRKEGQNVTLSCEQNLNHDAMYWYRQDPGQGLRLIYYSQIVNDFQKGDIAEGYSVSREKKESFPLTVTSAQKNPTAFYLCASSRGQPPAEAFFGQGTRLTVV.

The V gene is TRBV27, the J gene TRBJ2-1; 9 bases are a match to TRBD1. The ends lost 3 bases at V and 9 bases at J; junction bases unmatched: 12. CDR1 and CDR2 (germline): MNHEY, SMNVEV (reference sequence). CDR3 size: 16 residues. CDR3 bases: TGTGCCAGCAGTTTCCAAGGGCACAGGGGGCAGGGTGAGCAGTTCTTC. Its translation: CASSFQGHRGQGEQFF.

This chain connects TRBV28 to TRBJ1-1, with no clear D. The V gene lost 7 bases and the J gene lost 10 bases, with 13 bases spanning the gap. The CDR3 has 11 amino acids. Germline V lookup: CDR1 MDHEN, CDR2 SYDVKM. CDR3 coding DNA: TGTGCCAGCAAAAGGGTTGAAGTAGCTTTCTTT. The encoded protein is CASKRVEVAFF.

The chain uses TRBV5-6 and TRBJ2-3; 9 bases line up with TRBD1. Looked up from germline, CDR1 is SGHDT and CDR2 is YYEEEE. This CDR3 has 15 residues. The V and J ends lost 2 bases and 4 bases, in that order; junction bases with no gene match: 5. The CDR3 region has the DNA TGTGCCAGCAGCTTCTGGGACAGGGTCGCAGATACGCAGTATTTT. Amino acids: CASSFWDRVADTQYF. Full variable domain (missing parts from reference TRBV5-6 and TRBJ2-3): DAGVTQSPTHLIKTRGQQVTLRCSPKSGHDTVSWYQQALGQGPQFIFQYYEEEERQRGNFPDRFSGHQFPNYSSELNVNALLLGDSALYLCASSFWDRVADTQYFGPGTRLTVL.